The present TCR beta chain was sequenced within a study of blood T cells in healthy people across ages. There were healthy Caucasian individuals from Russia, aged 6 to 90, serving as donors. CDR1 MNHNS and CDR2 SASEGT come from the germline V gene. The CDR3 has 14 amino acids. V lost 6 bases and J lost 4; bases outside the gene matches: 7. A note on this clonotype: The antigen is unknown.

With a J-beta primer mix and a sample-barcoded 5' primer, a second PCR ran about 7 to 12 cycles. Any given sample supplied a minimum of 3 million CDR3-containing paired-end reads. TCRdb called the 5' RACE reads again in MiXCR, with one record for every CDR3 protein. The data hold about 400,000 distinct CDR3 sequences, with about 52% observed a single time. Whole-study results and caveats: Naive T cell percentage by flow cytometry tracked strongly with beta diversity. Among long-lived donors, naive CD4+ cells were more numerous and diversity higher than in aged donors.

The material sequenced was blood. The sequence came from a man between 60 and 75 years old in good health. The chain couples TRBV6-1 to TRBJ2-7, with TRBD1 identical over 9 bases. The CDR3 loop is CASRAGQGNYEQYF. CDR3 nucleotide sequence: TGTGCCAGCAGGGCCGGACAGGGGAATTACGAGCAGTACTTC.